These 21 T cell receptor beta chains were sequenced from one sample in a study of blood T cell repertoires in COVID-19. Produced via immunoSEQ multiplex PCR; TCRdb's table is partial and in-frame only. The profile shows a few hundred thousand clones, approximately 90% of them singletons. Input material: PBMCs or T cells enriched from blood (not recorded which). The origin of the receptors is a woman in her late teens or twenties who had recovered from COVID-19.

V and J are TRBV9 and TRBJ2-3, with 10 bases fitting TRBD2. The ends lost 3 bases at V and 3 bases at J; junction bases unmatched: 4. CDR1 SGDLS and CDR2 YYNGEE come from the germline V gene. The length of the CDR3 is 15 residues. This CDR3 is CASSEQRGGTDTQYF. The CDR3 DNA follows: TGTGCCAGCAGCGAGCAGCGGGGGGGAACAGATACGCAGTATTTT.

In this sample, this clone turned up once. This chain links TRBV7-9 with TRBJ1-5; TRBD1 is a possible D gene (5 bases). V lost 1 base and J 1 base, leaving 5 bases between the germline ends. This CDR3 has 14 residues. From germline, CDR1 is SEHNR and CDR2 FQNEAQ (reference sequence). The CDR3 coding sequence is TGTGCCAGCAGCTTAGAGGGGAGCAATCAGCCCCAGCATTTT. Its protein product is CASSLEGSNQPQHF.

V is TRBV18 and J is TRBJ2-1; 11 nucleotides line up with TRBD2. The V segment lost 3 bases and the J segment 3 bases; nucleotides outside the gene matches: 7. In germline, CDR1 is KGHSH, CDR2 LQKENI. This CDR3 spans 17 amino acids. The CDR3 DNA follows: TGTGCCAGCTCACCGCCTACCGGGACTAGCGGCTACAATGAGCAGTTCTTC. Protein: CASSPPTGTSGYNEQFF.

V is TRBV19 and J is TRBJ2-1, with 8 bases that match TRBD2. The CDR3 spans 14 residues. V lost 1 base to trimming and J lost 7 bases; unmatched junction nucleotides: 3. Per germline, CDR1 LNHDA and CDR2 SQIVND (reference sequence). The CDR3, as DNA: TGTGCCAGTAGTATAGTATCGGGAGGGAATGAGCAGTTCTTC. Protein sequence: CASSIVSGGNEQFF.

The chain is built from TRBV7-6 and TRBJ2-5, with D perhaps matching TRBD2 (5 bases). The germline V and J ends were trimmed by 3 bases and 5 bases, with 13 bases remaining between them. Germline V lookup: CDR1 SGHVS, CDR2 FNYEAQ. There are 14 residues in the CDR3. CDR3 protein: CASSFGAEMETQYF. For the CDR3, the DNA is TGTGCCAGCAGCTTCGGAGCGGAGATGGAGACCCAGTACTTC.

V usage is TRBV7-9 and J usage is TRBJ2-3; D is ambiguous. Trimming stripped 2 bases from V and 4 bases from J, with 7 bases between. Per the germline V gene, CDR1 is SEHNR and CDR2 is FQNEAQ (reference sequence). The CDR3 sequence is 13 residues long. The CDR3 is CASSLLGADTQYF. The DNA of the CDR3 is TGTGCCAGCAGCTTATTAGGAGCAGATACGCAGTATTTT.

This chain uses TRBV6-5 with TRBJ2-1, with D possibly TRBD1 on 6 matching bases. The CDR3 has 14 residues. CDR1 MNHEY and CDR2 SVGAGI come from the germline V gene. V was trimmed by 7 bases and J by 8 bases, leaving 18 bases between them. CDR3 residues: CASISGHPGDEQFF. The CDR3, as DNA: TGTGCCAGCATTAGTGGACACCCAGGGGATGAGCAGTTCTTC.

This chain uses TRBV18 with TRBJ1-2; D perhaps matches TRBD1 (5 bases). CDR3 length equals 17 residues. The V and J ends lost 3 bases and 2 bases respectively, with 19 bases between them. CDR1 and CDR2 (germline): KGHSH, LQKENI. CDR3 in DNA: TGTGCCAGCTCACCGGACGCTACGGGGGAACTAAACTATGGCTACACCTTC. Protein: CASSPDATGELNYGYTF. Complete variable domain (other parts from reference TRBV18 and TRBJ1-2): NAGVMQNPRHLVRRRGQEARLRCSPMKGHSHVYWYRQLPEEGLKFMVYLQKENIIDESGMPKERFSAEFPKEGPSILRIQQVVRGDSAAYFCASSPDATGELNYGYTFGSGTRLTVV.

The rearrangement joins TRBV6-5 to TRBJ1-1; 8 nucleotides match TRBD1. This CDR3 is built from 14 residues. With V trimmed by 5 bases and J by 0 bases, 2 bases remained unmatched. The V gene's germline CDR1 is MNHEY and CDR2 SVGAGI. CDR3 DNA: TGTGCCAGCAGTAACAGGGGGGTGAACACTGAAGCTTTCTTT. Amino acid sequence: CASSNRGVNTEAFF.

This clone was counted once. The DNA of the CDR3 is TGTGCCAGCAGACCGGCTGGGGCCAACGTCCTGACTTTC. This codes for CASRPAGANVLTF. The V and J genes are TRBV25-1 and TRBJ2-6; D not resolved. Trimming took 6 bases from V and 2 from J, leaving 5 bases between them. This CDR3 comprises 13 residues. In germline, CDR1 is MGHDK, CDR2 SYGVNS.

The V gene is TRBV28, the J gene TRBJ1-4; 7 nucleotides agree with TRBD1. J lost 8 bases, V lost 5 bases, and 8 bases had no gene match. Germline V CDR1 and CDR2: MDHEN, SYDVKM. The CDR3 consists of 14 residues. CDR3 region: CASSPGQDGEKLFF. CDR3 nucleotides: TGTGCCAGCAGTCCCGGACAGGACGGGGAAAAACTGTTTTTT.

This clone appeared once. V usage is TRBV2 and J usage is TRBJ2-3, with TRBD2 matching over 7 bases. Germline trimming cut 4 bases from V and 4 bases from J; bases unmatched to any gene: 8. CDR1 and CDR2 from the germline V gene are SNHLY and FYNNEI. The CDR3 contains 15 residues. CDR3 protein: CASSVGGGRADTQYF. In DNA form, the CDR3 reads TGTGCCAGCAGTGTTGGGGGAGGGAGGGCAGATACGCAGTATTTT.

In its sample, this clone was seen a few times. The rearrangement uses TRBV27 and TRBJ1-6, with unresolved D. This CDR3 has 14 residues. Germline V gene sequence: CDR1 MNHEY, CDR2 SMNVEV (reference sequence). The V and J ends lost 2 bases and 10 bases respectively, with 12 bases between them. The CDR3 region is CASSLGGLGSPLHF. The CDR3 DNA reads TGTGCCAGCAGTTTAGGCGGGTTGGGGTCACCCCTCCACTTT.

The DNA for the CDR3 is TGCAGCGTTGCCGGGGAGGGCGAAAAACTGTTTTTT. Amino acids: CSVAGEGEKLFF. The chain joins TRBV29-1 to TRBJ1-4; no definite D call. The V and J ends lost 4 bases and 8 bases respectively, with 11 bases between them. Germline-derived CDR1 and CDR2 are SQVTM and ANQGSEA. The length of the CDR3 is 12 residues.

The CDR3 loop is CASSQDKRTRATNEKLFF. Here the CDR3 DNA reads TGCGCCAGCAGCCAAGATAAGAGGACACGGGCAACTAATGAAAAACTGTTTTTT. The rearrangement joins TRBV4-1 to TRBJ1-4; a weak D match, TRBD1 (5 bases). Trimming cost V 0 bases and J 0 bases, with 14 bases left between them. Germline V gives CDR1 MGHRA, CDR2 YSYEKL. This CDR3 contains 18 residues.

This clone was seen only once. The chain combines TRBV25-1 with TRBJ2-3, with D perhaps TRBD1 (8 bases). The ends were cut back, 8 bases at V and 4 bases at J, with 25 bases in the middle. CDR3 length: 17 amino acids. Germline V lookup: CDR1 MGHDK, CDR2 SYGVNS. In DNA, the CDR3 is TGTGCCAGCGGCAAGACCAGGGGGCAGGGAGGGTCAGATACGCAGTATTTT. This sequence encodes CASGKTRGQGGSDTQYF.

The genes are TRBV5-4 and TRBJ2-3; D gene ambiguous. The germline V gene has CDR1 SGHNT and CDR2 YYREEE (reference sequence). CDR3 length: 12 residues. V shed 3 bases and J shed 3 bases, with 5 bases lying between them. CDR3 nucleotide sequence: TGTGCCAGCAGCTCGACAACAGATACGCAGTATTTT. As protein: CASSSTTDTQYF.

The genes are TRBV3-1 (or the pseudogene TRBV3-2) and TRBJ2-1, with 9 bases identical to TRBD2. Germline-derived CDR1 and CDR2 are LGHDT and YNNKEL (reference sequence). V was clipped by 5 bases and J by 4 bases; unmatched bases: 12. The CDR3 runs 17 residues. Here the CDR3 DNA reads TGTGCCAGCAGCTCCACGCGGGAGGGGACCCCATACAATGAGCAGTTCTTC. It encodes CASSSTREGTPYNEQFF.

J is TRBJ1-6 and V is TRBV27; D remains ambiguous. The CDR3 has 13 residues. Trimming left V 5 bases short and J 2 bases short, with 4 bases between. Germline loops: CDR1 MNHEY, CDR2 SMNVEV (reference sequence). The CDR3 DNA is TGTGCCAGCAGTCCCGCCTATAATTCACCCCTCCACTTT. Translation gives CASSPAYNSPLHF.

The chain links TRBV9 to TRBJ2-1, with 15 bases fitting TRBD2. The CDR3 loop spans 16 amino acids. Germline CDR1 SGDLS, CDR2 YYNGEE. V shed 2 bases and J 5 bases; nucleotides not matched to a gene: 2. In nucleotides, the CDR3 is TGTGCCAGCAGCGTTGGACTAGCGGGGGGGAACAATGAGCAGTTCTTC. The encoded protein is CASSVGLAGGNNEQFF.

The CDR3 sequence is CATQRGGYNEQFF. CDR3 nucleotide sequence: TGTGCCACCCAAAGGGGGGGGTACAATGAGCAGTTCTTC. This chain links TRBV12-3 or TRBV12-4 with TRBJ2-1, with D perhaps TRBD2 (7 bases). The CDR3 runs to 13 residues. V was pared by 10 bases and J by 4 bases, with 14 bases between.